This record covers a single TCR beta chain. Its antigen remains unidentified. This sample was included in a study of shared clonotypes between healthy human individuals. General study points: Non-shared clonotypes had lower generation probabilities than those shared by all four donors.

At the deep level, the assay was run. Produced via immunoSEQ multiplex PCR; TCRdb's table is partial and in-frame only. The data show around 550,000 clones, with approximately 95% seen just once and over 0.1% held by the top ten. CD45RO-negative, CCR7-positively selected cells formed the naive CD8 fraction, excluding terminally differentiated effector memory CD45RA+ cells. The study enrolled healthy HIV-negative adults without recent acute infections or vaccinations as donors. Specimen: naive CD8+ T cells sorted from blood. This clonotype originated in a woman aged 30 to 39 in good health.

CDR3 nucleotide sequence: TGTGCCAGCAGGATATTAAGACCGGGACAGCTTTATGGCTACACCTTC. Translation: CASRILRPGQLYGYTF. The chain links TRBV28 to TRBJ1-2; 7 bases map to TRBD1. CDR3 length equals 16 residues. Germline values: CDR1 MDHEN, CDR2 SYDVKM. The junction had 15 bases not matched to a gene; V was cut back by 6 bases and J by 5 bases.